This is a list of T cell receptor beta chains from one sample in a study of CD8+CD57+ T cells in acquired aplastic anemia. TCRdb re-analysed the reads in MiXCR, keeping a single row per CDR3 protein. Seen here are 75,000 to 90,000 distinct CDR3 sequences, over 35% observed once, and the top ten hold approximately 60%. The sample consisted of sorted CD4+, CD8+, or CD8+CD57+ T cells (not recorded which) from PBMCs. The receptors originated from a human donor in good health, serving as a control. The conserved cysteine and the conserved F or W are not part of the CDR3 here. Size is omitted from some rows. Given values are once, few, many or a class for expanded clones.

>many|TRBV5-1|TRBJ2-3
ASSLGGLLADTQY
>NA|TRBV20-1|TRBJ2-4
SARWSTGPRDGDIQY
>once|TRBV15|TRBJ1-2
ATSRDRQGANGYT
>few|TRBV6-4|TRBJ1-1
ASRPPGTKNTEAF
>NA|TRBV29-1|TRBJ1-1
SVEGAGHTEAF
>NA|TRBV6-1|TRBJ1-5
ASSTGYNQPQH
>few|TRBV2|TRBJ1-1
ASSGSDKANTEAF
>many|TRBV19|TRBJ2-5
ASSTKETQY
>few|TRBV2|TRBJ2-1
ASMTDNNEQF
>many|TRBV29-1|TRBJ1-1
SVEFIWDRGEMNTEAF
>once|TRBV29-1|TRBJ1-2
SASRTGEGHGYA
>many|TRBV10-1|TRBJ1-1
ASSEGDNTEAF
>once|TRBV6-4|TRBJ1-6
ASSSSPLH
>few|TRBV10-3|TRBJ2-7
AISASWGQNSYEQY
>NA|TRBV29-1|TRBJ2-7
SVSMLDLYEQY
>NA|TRBV9|TRBJ2-5
ASSVRWGGQETQY
>many|TRBV11-3|TRBJ2-7
ASSLGQGVYEQY
>NA|TRBV29-1|TRBJ2-2
SVEDRSNTGELF
>NA|TRBV2|TRBJ2-7
ASSPGKSYEQY
>few|TRBV24-1|TRBJ1-5
ATSTTGGGQPQH
>NA|TRBV29-1|TRBJ2-7
SVEGRDYEQY
>NA|TRBV11-2|TRBJ2-1
ASSRAGTSPGYNEQF
>few|TRBV29-1|TRBJ2-3
SVGVARSTDTQY
>NA|TRBV11-2|TRBJ2-2
ASSSYSAPNTGELF
>once|TRBV29-1|TRBJ1-2
SVRTGVDGYT
>NA|TRBV5-1|TRBJ1-3
ASSATGDSGNTIY